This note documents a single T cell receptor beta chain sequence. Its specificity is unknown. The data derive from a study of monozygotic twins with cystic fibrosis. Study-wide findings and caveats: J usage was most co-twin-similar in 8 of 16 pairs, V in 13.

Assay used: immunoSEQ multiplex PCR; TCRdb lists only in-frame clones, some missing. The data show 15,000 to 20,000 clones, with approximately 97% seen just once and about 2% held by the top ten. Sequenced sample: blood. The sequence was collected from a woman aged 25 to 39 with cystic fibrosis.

The CDR3: CSVDLGRSSYNEQFF. In DNA form, the CDR3 reads TGCAGCGTTGACCTGGGACGGAGCTCCTACAATGAGCAGTTCTTC. This sequence joins TRBV29-1 and TRBJ2-1, with D possibly called TRBD1 or TRBD2 (5 bases each). This CDR3 has 15 residues. The germline gives CDR1 SQVTM, CDR2 ANQGSEA. The ends were cut back, 3 bases at V and 0 bases at J, with 12 bases in the middle.